The 16 T cell receptor beta chains below all came from one sample that was sequenced in a study of T cell changes during pregnancy in multiple sclerosis. Some clones are missing from TCRdb's copy, which holds only in-frame ones; the method was immunoSEQ multiplex PCR. The sample gives fewer than 90,000 clones, roughly nine tenths of which show up once; 0.65% to 0.9% is in the top ten. Material: peripheral blood, obtained in the second trimester of pregnancy. Receptors originate from a female donor with multiple sclerosis, enrolled in a pregnancy study.

The rearrangement uses TRBV30 and TRBJ1-6; 12 bases agree with TRBD1. The CDR3 extends over 17 amino acids. V lost 1 base to trimming and J lost 3 bases; unmatched junction nucleotides: 4. Germline V lookup: CDR1 GTSNPN, CDR2 SVGIG (reference sequence). Here the CDR3 reads CAWSAGQGADYNSPLHF. CDR3 in DNA: TGTGCCTGGAGTGCGGGACAGGGGGCTGACTATAATTCACCCCTCCACTTT.

The chain employs TRBV9 and TRBJ2-7; D not resolved. The V and J ends lost 1 base and 3 bases respectively, with 8 bases between them. The V gene's germline CDR1 is SGDLS and CDR2 YYNGEE. The CDR3 covers 13 residues. Here the CDR3 reads CASSVNSLYEQYF. The CDR3 DNA reads TGTGCCAGCAGCGTAAATAGCCTCTACGAGCAGTACTTC.

The chain has TRBV19 and TRBJ1-1, with TRBD1 matching 7 bases. CDR3 length equals 14 residues. Germline V gene data show CDR1 as LNHDA and CDR2 as SQIVND (reference sequence). Germline trimming cut 3 bases from V and 4 bases from J; bases unmatched to any gene: 5. CDR3 nucleotides: TGTGCCAGTAGTATGAGACAGGGTCCCACTGAAGCTTTCTTT. It specifies CASSMRQGPTEAFF.

The V gene is TRBV18, the J gene TRBJ1-6; D gene unclear. This CDR3 comprises 16 residues. V was shortened by 3 bases and J by 6 bases, with 15 bases between the two germline ends. Germline V CDR1 and CDR2: KGHSH, LQKENI. CDR3 residues: CASSPRVGGGNSPLHF. Written as DNA, the CDR3 is TGTGCCAGCTCACCCCGGGTTGGTGGAGGTAATTCACCCCTCCACTTT.

The rearrangement links TRBV9 to TRBJ2-1, with D possibly TRBD2 on 6 matching bases. Germline CDR1 reads SGDLS; CDR2 reads YYNGEE. The CDR3 consists of 15 residues. The V end lost 5 bases, the J end lost 2 bases, and 14 bases lay between the germline ends. The CDR3 reads CASSYSTSTYNEQFF. Written as DNA, the CDR3 is TGTGCCAGCAGTTACTCGACTAGTACCTACAATGAGCAGTTCTTC.

The chain uses TRBV7-8 and TRBJ1-4, with TRBD1 matching 10 bases. The CDR3 is made up of 16 amino acids. The germline V gene has CDR1 SGHVS and CDR2 FQNEAQ. V was clipped by 4 bases and J by 3 bases; unmatched bases: 5. In DNA form, the CDR3 reads TGTGCCAGCAGCTCCCGGGACAGGGGAGCTAATGAAAAACTGTTTTTT. Translating gives CASSSRDRGANEKLFF.

J is TRBJ2-4 and V is TRBV4-1, with 10 nucleotides matching TRBD1. The CDR3 contains 17 residues. Germline V gene sequence: CDR1 MGHRA, CDR2 YSYEKL. Trimming removed 1 base from V and 1 base from J; junction bases left unmatched: 4. Here the CDR3 reads CASSQALGQGAKNIQYF. The CDR3 DNA reads as TGCGCCAGCAGCCAAGCCCTGGGACAGGGGGCCAAAAACATTCAGTACTTC.

The rearrangement uses TRBV15 and TRBJ2-1; D gene ambiguous. This CDR3 has 16 residues. Germline loops: CDR1 LNHNV, CDR2 YYDKDF (reference sequence). Trimming pared 0 bases from V and 0 bases from J, leaving 9 bases between. The CDR3 protein is CATSRDRPSSYNEQFF. CDR3 in DNA: TGTGCCACCAGCAGAGATCGGCCTAGCTCCTACAATGAGCAGTTCTTC.

Comments on this clone: One end of the junction is discordant with germline, which a read error may explain. V and J are TRBV4-3 and TRBJ2-7; D perhaps matches TRBD2 (6 bases). CDR3 length equals 15 residues. CDR1 and CDR2 from the germline V gene are LGHNA and YSLEER. The CDR3, as DNA: TGCGTCAGCAGCCAAGAAGTGGGGGGCTCCTACGAGCAGTACTTC. This encodes CVSSQEVGGSYEQYF.

V and J are TRBV6-4 and TRBJ2-2; no clear D. The V end lost 3 bases, the J end lost 5 bases, and 10 bases lay between the germline ends. The germline V gene encodes CDR1 MRHNA and CDR2 SNTAGT. The CDR3 consists of 14 residues. The CDR3, as DNA: TGTGCCAGCAGTGAGGGCTATCCTACCGGGGAGCTGTTTTTT. Its translation is CASSEGYPTGELFF.

This clone was observed once. The chain carries TRBV6-1 and TRBJ1-2; no reliable D call. In germline, CDR1 is MNHNS, CDR2 SASEGT. The V and J ends lost 8 bases and 7 bases respectively, with 17 bases between them. The CDR3 spans 13 residues. This chain's CDR3 is CASQPVGSGGYTF. CDR3 DNA sequence: TGTGCCAGCCAACCGGTGGGGAGCGGTGGCTACACCTTC.

J is TRBJ1-2 and V is TRBV5-6, with D perhaps matching TRBD1 (6 bases). There are 13 residues in the CDR3. Looked up from germline, CDR1 is SGHDT and CDR2 is YYEEEE. V lost 4 bases, J lost 6 bases, and 13 bases lay in between. CDR3 region: CASSDPEGDGYTF. CDR3 coding DNA: TGTGCCAGCAGCGACCCTGAGGGGGATGGCTACACCTTC.

CDR3: CASSTDRQSNYGYTF. CDR3 sequence (DNA): TGTGCCAGCAGCACCGATCGACAGTCTAACTATGGCTACACCTTC. The V gene is TRBV5-8, the J gene TRBJ1-2, with TRBD1 as a possible D gene (5 bases). Trimming took off 4 bases at V and 0 bases at J, with 13 bases between the two ends. Looked up from germline, CDR1 is SGHTS and CDR2 is YDEGEE. CDR3 length: 15 amino acids. The full variable domain, with the rest looked up from reference TRBV5-8 and TRBJ1-2, is EAGVTQSPTHLIKTRGQQATLRCSPISGHTSVYWYQQALGLGLQFLLWYDEGEERNRGNFPPRFSGRQFPNYSSELNVNALELEDSALYLCASSTDRQSNYGYTFGSGTRLTVV.

J is TRBJ2-7 and V is TRBV21-1; the table's TRBD1 call for D was not verified on the DNA. TRBV21-1 is described as a pseudogene. The CDR3 covers 14 residues. This CDR3 reads CASNGRGRTYEQYF. As DNA, the CDR3 is TGTGCCAGCAACGGCAGGGGACGTACCTACGAGCAGTACTTC.

This sequence joins TRBV4-2 and TRBJ1-2, with a tentative D call TRBD1 (5 bases). The V end was cut by 4 bases, the J end by 2 bases, with 17 bases between. The germline V gene encodes CDR1 LGHNA and CDR2 YNFKEQ. CDR3 length: 16 residues. CDR3 sequence: CASSLPGGTKNYGYTF. The CDR3 DNA follows: TGTGCCAGCAGCCTCCCCGGGGGGACGAAGAACTATGGCTACACCTTC.

The chain has TRBV21-1 and TRBJ1-5; TRBD1 was called by the table and not checked on the DNA. TRBV21-1 is given as a pseudogene. This CDR3 spans 18 amino acids. The CDR3 spells CASSLLGQVPYSNQPQHF. As DNA, the CDR3 is TGTGCCAGCAGTTTACTCGGACAGGTCCCCTATAGCAATCAGCCCCAGCATTTT.